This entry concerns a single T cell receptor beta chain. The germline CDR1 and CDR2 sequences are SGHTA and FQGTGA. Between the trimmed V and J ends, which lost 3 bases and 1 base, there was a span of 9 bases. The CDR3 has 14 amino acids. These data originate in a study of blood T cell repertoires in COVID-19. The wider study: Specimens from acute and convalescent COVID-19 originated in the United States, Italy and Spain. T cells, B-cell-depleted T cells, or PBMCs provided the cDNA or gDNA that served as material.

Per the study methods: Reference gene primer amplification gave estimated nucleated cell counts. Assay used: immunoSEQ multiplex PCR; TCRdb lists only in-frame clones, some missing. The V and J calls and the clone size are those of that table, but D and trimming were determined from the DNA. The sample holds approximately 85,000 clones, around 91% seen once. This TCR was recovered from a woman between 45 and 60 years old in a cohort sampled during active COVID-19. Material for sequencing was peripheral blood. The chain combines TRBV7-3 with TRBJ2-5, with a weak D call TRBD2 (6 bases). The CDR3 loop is CASSFGGAQETQYF. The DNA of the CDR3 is TGTGCCAGCAGCTTCGGCGGGGCCCAAGAGACCCAGTACTTC.